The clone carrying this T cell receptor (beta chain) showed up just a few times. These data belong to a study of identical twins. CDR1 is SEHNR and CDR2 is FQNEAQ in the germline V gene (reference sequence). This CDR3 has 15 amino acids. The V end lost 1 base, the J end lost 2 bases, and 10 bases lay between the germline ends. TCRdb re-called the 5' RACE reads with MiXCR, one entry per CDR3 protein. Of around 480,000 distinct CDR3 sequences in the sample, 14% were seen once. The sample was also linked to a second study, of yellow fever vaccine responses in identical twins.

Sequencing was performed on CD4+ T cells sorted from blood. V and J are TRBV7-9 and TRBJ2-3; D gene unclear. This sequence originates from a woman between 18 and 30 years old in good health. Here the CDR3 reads CASSLGGVVTDTQYF. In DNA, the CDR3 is TGTGCCAGCAGCTTAGGTGGGGTTGTCACAGATACGCAGTATTTT.